A selection of T cell receptor beta chains follows, all from one sample in a study of blood T cell repertoires in COVID-19. Generated by immunoSEQ multiplex PCR, the TCRdb table keeps only in-frame clones and is missing some. The repertoire has approximately 320,000 clones, roughly nine tenths of them found once; the top ten carry around 10%. The sample taken for sequencing was peripheral blood. The receptors derive from a woman in her 30s with COVID-19, enrolled during active disease. The CDR3 runs from the conserved cysteine through the conserved F or W.

CDR3	V	J
CASSSFQGLMNTEAFF	TRBV2	TRBJ1-1
CASAIGNTIYF	TRBV19	TRBJ1-3
CASSAIGTGAYEQYF	TRBV2	TRBJ2-7
CASSRGWAYQPQHF	TRBV19	TRBJ1-5
CASSLIAGYSGNTIYF	TRBV7-6	TRBJ1-3
CASSLRGLSKSRFSEQFF	TRBV27	TRBJ2-1
CSVSSWFTGARETQYF	TRBV29-1	TRBJ2-5
CASSLGQGGRITRAFF	TRBV5-4	TRBJ1-1
CASSLRQARRGYTF	TRBV7-9	TRBJ1-2
CASRERVSGNTIYF	TRBV2	TRBJ1-3
CASSIGSSWEVNEQFF	TRBV19	TRBJ2-1
CASKWERGDSSYNEQFF	TRBV2	TRBJ2-1
CASSRERTGFFMDGYTF	TRBV7-9	TRBJ1-2
CASSFQGRAGELFF	TRBV19	TRBJ2-2
CATSDLEPTGQTQYF	TRBV24-1	TRBJ2-5
CSASGGTGAYNEQFF	TRBV20-1	TRBJ2-1
CASSFSTPWQPTF	TRBV12-3/TRBV12-4	TRBJ1-2
CASSMFSLNTEAFF	TRBV19	TRBJ1-1
CASSKGSGGTETQYF	TRBV5-8	TRBJ2-5
CASSLNPGQGDGYTF	TRBV7-9	TRBJ1-2
CASSPGGEAHLETQYF	TRBV5-4	TRBJ2-5
CASSLGGTHQETQYF	TRBV7-9	TRBJ2-5
CASSGATGMNTEAFF	TRBV9	TRBJ1-1
CASTGEDRRGTPQHF	TRBV6-5	TRBJ1-5
CASSPEGGRYPGSYGYTF	TRBV7-9	TRBJ1-2
CASIPNGGLQETQYF	TRBV27	TRBJ2-5
CASSLSVKTQYF	TRBV12-3/TRBV12-4	TRBJ2-5
CASSLLASGGDGYTF	TRBV27	TRBJ1-2
CASSTQGVIEKLFF	TRBV7-6	TRBJ1-4
CASSQGHGGRDTEAFF	TRBV4-2	TRBJ1-1
CASSLAAGTGIWTEAFF	TRBV7-9	TRBJ1-1
CASSLGTDYEQYF	TRBV11-2	TRBJ2-7
CASSLSLRGGSIEKLFF	TRBV5-1	TRBJ1-4
CASSEVGRANSPLHF	TRBV6-1	TRBJ1-6
CASSPWDSSGNTIYF	TRBV19	TRBJ1-3
CASSLTVTDTQYF	TRBV28	TRBJ2-3
CASTWTGGTQETQYF	TRBV2	TRBJ2-5
CASSQGTRGVGLTQYF	TRBV3-1/TRBV3-2	TRBJ2-3
CASSPLDGGVSYNEQFF	TRBV18	TRBJ2-1
CASSKPNRGRNEQYF	TRBV21-1	TRBJ2-7